The source of this TCR beta chain is a study of blood T cell repertoires in COVID-19. About the research overall: Whether acute or convalescent, the COVID-19 samples came from the United States, Italy and Spain.

Repertoires were generated with immunoSEQ multiplex PCR, while TCRdb's copy carries only in-frame clones and drops some. The data contain about 200,000 clones, about 90% of them singletons. The CDR3 length is 15 residues. Per germline, CDR1 SGHTA and CDR2 FQGTGA. V lost 1 base and J 1 base, leaving 8 bases between the germline ends. Sequencing was done on a sample of PBMCs or T cells enriched from blood (not recorded which). V gene TRBV7-3 combines with J gene TRBJ1-5; D is uncertain. The sequence was obtained from a woman younger than 45 with acute COVID-19. DNA of the CDR3: TGTGCCAGCAGCTTAATGGGCCAGAGCAATCAGCCCCAGCATTTT. Protein: CASSLMGQSNQPQHF.